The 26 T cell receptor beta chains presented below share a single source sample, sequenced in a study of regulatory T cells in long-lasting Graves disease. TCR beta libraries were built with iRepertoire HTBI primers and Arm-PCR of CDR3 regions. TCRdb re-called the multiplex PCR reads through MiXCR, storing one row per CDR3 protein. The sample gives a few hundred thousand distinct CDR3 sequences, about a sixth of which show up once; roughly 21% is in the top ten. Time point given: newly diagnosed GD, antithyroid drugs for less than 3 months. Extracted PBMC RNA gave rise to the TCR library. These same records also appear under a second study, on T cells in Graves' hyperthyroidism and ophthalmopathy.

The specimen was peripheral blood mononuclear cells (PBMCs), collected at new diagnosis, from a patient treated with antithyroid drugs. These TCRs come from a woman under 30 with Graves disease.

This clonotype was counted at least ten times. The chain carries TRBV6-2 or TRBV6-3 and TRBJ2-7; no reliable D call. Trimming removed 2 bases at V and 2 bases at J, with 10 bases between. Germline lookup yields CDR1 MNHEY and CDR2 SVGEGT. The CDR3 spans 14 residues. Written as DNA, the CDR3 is TGTGCCAGCAGTTACCTGGACCCGCCCTACGAGCAGTACTTC. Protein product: CASSYLDPPYEQYF.

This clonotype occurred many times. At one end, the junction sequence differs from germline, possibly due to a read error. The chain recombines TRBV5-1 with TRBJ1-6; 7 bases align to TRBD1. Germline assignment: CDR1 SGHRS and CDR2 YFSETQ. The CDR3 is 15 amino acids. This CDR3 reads CASSLSGQSYSPLHF. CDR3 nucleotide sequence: TGCGCCAGCAGCCTATCGGGACAGAGCTATTCGCCCCTCCACTTT.

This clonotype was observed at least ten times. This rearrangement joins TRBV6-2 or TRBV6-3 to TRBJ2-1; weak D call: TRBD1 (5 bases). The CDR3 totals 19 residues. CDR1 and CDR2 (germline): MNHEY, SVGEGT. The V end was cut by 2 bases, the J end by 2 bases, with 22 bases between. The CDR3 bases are TGTGCCAGCAGTTACGGGTGGCAGGGCAATATCAAAACCTACAATGAGCAGTTCTTC. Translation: CASSYGWQGNIKTYNEQFF.

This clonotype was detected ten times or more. This chain's CDR3 is CASTIGQGGPDTQYF. DNA for the CDR3: TGTGCCAGCACTATTGGACAGGGTGGGCCAGATACGCAGTATTTT. The chain joins TRBV27 to TRBJ2-3; TRBD1 matches 8 bases. Germline values: CDR1 MNHEY, CDR2 SMNVEV (reference sequence). V was pared by 7 bases and J by 4 bases, with 10 bases of the junction left unmatched. CDR3 length: 15 amino acids.

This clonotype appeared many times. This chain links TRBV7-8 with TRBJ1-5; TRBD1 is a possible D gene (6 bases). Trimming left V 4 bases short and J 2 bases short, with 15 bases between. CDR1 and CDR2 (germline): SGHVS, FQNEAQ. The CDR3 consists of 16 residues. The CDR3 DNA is TGTGCCAGCAGCTGGTCAGGGGATGGCGGCAATCAGCCCCAGCATTTT. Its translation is CASSWSGDGGNQPQHF.

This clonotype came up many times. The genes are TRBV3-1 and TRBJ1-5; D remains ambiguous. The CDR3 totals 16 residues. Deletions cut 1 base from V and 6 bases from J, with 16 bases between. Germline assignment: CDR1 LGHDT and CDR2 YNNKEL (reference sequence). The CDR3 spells CASSQGLHSSGQPQHF. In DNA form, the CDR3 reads TGTGCCAGCAGCCAAGGCCTACATAGTTCGGGTCAGCCCCAGCATTTT.

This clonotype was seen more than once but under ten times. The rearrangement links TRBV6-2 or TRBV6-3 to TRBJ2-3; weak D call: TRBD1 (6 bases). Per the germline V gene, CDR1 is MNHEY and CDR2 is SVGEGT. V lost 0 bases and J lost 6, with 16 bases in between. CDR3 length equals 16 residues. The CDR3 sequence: CASSYSRGSLGDTQYF. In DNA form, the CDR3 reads TGTGCCAGCAGTTACTCGAGGGGGTCCCTAGGGGATACGCAGTATTTT.

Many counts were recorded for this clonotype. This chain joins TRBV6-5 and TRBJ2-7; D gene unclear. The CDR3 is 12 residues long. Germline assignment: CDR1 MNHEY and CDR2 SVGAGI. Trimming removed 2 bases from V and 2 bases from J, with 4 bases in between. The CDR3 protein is CASSYTAYEQYF. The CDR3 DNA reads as TGTGCCAGCAGTTACACAGCCTACGAGCAGTACTTC.

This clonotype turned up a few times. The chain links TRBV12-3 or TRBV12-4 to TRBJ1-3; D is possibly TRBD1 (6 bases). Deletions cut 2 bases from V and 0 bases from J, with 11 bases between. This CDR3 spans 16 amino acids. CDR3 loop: CASSLTGTSSGNTIYF. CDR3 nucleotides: TGTGCCAGCAGTTTAACAGGGACTAGCTCTGGAAACACCATATATTTT.

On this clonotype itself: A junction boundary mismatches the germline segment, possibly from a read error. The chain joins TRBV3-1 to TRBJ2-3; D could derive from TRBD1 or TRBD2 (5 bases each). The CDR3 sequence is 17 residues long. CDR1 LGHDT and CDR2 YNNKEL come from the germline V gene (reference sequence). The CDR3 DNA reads TGTGCCAGCAGTCGCGGGCAGGGTCTGGATTCCACAGAGACGCAGTATTTT. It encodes CASSRGQGLDSTETQYF.

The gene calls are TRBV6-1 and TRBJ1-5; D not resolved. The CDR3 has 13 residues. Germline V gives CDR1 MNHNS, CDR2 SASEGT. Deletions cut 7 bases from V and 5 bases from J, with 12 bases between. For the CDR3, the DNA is TGTGCCAGCAACAAGGAAGGTTATCAGCCCCAGCATTTT. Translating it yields CASNKEGYQPQHF.

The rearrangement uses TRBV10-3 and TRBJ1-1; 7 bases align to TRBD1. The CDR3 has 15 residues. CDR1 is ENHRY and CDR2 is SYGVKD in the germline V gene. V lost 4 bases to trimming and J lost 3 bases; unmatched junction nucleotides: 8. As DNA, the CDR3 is TGTGCCATCAGTGCCGGGAGGGGGCTAGACACTGAAGCTTTCTTT. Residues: CAISAGRGLDTEAFF.

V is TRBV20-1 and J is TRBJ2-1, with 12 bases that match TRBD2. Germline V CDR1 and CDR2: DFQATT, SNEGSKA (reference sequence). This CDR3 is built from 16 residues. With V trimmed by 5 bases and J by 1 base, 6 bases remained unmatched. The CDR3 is CSAARGLAGSYNEQFF. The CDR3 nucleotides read TGCAGTGCTGCCCGGGGACTAGCGGGTTCCTACAATGAGCAGTTCTTC.

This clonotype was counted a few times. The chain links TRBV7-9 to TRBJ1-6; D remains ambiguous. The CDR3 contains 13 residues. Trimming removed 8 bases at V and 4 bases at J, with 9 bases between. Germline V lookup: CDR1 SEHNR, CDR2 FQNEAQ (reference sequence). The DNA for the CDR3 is TGTGCCAGCCGCGCGGATTATAATTCACCCCTCCACTTT. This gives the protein CASRADYNSPLHF. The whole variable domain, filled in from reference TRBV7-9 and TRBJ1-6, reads DTGVSQNPRHKITKRGQNVTFRCDPISEHNRLYWYRQTLGQGPEFLTYFQNEAQLEKSRLLSDRFSAERPKGSFSTLEIQRTEQGDSAMYLCASRADYNSPLHFGNGTRLTVT.

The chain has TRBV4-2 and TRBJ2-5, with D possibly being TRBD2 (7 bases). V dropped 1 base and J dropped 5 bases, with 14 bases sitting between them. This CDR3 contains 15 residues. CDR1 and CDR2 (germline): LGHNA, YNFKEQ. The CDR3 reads CASSQGGGRLETQYF. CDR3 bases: TGTGCCAGCAGCCAAGGGGGGGGCAGATTGGAGACCCAGTACTTC.

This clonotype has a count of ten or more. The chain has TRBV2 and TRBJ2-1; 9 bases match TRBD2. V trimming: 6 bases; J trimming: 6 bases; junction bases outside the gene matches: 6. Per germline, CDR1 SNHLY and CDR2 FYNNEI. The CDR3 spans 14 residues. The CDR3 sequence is CASSRGTSPNEQFF. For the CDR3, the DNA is TGTGCCAGCAGCCGCGGGACTAGCCCCAATGAGCAGTTCTTC.

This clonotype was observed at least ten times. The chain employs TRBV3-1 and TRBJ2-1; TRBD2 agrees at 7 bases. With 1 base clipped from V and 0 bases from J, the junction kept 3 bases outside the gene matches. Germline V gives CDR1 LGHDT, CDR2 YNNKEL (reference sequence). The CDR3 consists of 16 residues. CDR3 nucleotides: TGTGCCAGCAGCCAAGCGCGGGGGATCTCCTACAATGAGCAGTTCTTC. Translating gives CASSQARGISYNEQFF.

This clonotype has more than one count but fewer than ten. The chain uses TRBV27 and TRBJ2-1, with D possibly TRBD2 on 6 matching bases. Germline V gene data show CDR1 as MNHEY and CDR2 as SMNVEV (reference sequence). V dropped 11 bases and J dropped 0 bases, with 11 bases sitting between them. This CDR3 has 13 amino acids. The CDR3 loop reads CALGGSSYNEQFF. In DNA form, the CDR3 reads TGTGCCTTGGGGGGAAGCTCCTACAATGAGCAGTTCTTC.

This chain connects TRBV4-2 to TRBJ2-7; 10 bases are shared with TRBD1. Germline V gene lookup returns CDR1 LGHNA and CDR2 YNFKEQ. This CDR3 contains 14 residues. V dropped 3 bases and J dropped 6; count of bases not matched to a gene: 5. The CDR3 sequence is CASSHPGQGSEQYF. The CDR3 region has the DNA TGTGCCAGCAGCCACCCGGGACAGGGGTCCGAGCAGTACTTC.

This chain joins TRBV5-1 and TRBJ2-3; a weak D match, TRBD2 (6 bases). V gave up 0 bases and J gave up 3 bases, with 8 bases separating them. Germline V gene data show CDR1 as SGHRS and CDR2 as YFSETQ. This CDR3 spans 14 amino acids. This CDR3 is CASSLGAGTDTQYF. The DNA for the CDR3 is TGCGCCAGCAGCTTGGGCGCGGGGACAGATACGCAGTATTTT.

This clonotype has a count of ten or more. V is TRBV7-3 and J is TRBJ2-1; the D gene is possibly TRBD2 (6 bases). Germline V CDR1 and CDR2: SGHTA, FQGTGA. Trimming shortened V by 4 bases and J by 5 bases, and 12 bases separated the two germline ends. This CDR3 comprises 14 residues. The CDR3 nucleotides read TGTGCCAGCAGCTCGGGACTCGCGAACAATGAGCAGTTCTTC. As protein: CASSSGLANNEQFF.

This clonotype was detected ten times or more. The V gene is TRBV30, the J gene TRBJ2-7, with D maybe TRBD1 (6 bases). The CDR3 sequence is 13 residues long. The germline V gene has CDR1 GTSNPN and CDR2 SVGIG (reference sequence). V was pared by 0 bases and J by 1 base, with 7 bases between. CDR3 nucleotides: TGTGCCTGGAGTGTAGGACAGTCCTACGAGCAGTACTTC. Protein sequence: CAWSVGQSYEQYF.

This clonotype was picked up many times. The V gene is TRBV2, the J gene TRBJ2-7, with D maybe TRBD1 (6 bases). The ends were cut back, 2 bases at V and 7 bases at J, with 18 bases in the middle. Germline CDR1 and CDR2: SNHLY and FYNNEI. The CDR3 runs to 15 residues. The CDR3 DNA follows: TGTGCCAGCAGTGAATGGGGACCGGTCCAGGGGGAGCAGTACTTC. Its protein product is CASSEWGPVQGEQYF.

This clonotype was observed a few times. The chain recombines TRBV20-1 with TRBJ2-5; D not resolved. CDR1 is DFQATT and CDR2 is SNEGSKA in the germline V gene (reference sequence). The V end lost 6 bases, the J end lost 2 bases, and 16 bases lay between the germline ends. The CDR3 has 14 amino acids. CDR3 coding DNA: TGCAGTGCGGAGTGGGCTAAGCCTCAAGAGACCCAGTACTTC. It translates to CSAEWAKPQETQYF.

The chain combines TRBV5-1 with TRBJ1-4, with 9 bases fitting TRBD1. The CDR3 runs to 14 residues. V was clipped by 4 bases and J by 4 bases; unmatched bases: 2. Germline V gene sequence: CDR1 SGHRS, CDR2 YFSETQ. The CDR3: CASSTGQGNEKLFF. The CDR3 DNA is TGCGCCAGCAGCACGGGACAGGGTAATGAAAAACTGTTTTTT.

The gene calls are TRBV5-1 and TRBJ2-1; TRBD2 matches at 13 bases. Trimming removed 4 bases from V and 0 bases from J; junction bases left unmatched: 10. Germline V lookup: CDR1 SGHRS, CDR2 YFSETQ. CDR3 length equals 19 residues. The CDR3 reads CASSSQGTSGTSSYNEQFF. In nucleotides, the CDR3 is TGCGCCAGCAGCAGCCAAGGGACTAGCGGGACGAGCTCCTACAATGAGCAGTTCTTC.